This TCR beta chain stems from a study of blood T cells in healthy people across ages. It was with a sample-barcoded 5' primer and a J-beta primer mix that a second PCR of about 6 to 12 cycles was run. MiXCR, applied by TCRdb to the 5' RACE reads, yields one record per CDR3 protein. The data show around 800,000 distinct CDR3 sequences, about a quarter seen once. This clonotype occurred a few times. The CDR3 has 13 amino acids. Per the germline V gene, CDR1 is SQVTM and CDR2 is ANQGSEA. V dropped 0 bases and J dropped 6 bases, with 12 bases sitting between them. The same sample was also used in a study of T cells of mothers and their children.

The sample comprised blood. The V gene is TRBV29-1, the J gene TRBJ2-7, with D possibly being TRBD1 (6 bases). This receptor was obtained from a boy between 5 and 17 years old in good health. This chain's CDR3 is CSVEDRGIGEQYF. CDR3 nucleotides: TGCAGCGTTGAAGACAGGGGAATAGGCGAGCAGTACTTC.